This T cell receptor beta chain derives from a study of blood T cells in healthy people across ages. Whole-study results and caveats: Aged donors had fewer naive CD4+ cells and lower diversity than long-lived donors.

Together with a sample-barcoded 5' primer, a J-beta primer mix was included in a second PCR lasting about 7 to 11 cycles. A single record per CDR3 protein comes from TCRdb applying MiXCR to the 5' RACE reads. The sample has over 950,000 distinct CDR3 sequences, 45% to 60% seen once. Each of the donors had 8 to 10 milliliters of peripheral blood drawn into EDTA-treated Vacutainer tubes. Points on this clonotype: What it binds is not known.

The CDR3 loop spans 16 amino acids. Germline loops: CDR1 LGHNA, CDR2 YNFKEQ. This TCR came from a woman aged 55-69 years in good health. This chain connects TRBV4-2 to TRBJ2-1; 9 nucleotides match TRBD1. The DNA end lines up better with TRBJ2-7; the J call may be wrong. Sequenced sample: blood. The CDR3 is CASSRSGGTGFFEQYF. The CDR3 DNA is TGTGCCAGCAGCCGGAGTGGCGGGACAGGGTTTTTCGAGCAGTACTTC.